In its sample, the clone carrying this T cell receptor (beta chain) was seen many times. The antigen is undetermined. This sample is drawn from a study of prognosis after radiotherapy for stage I lung cancer. Overall study context: With a biologically effective dose of at least 100 Gy, radiotherapy took the form of SBRT split into 3 to 5 fractions.

The study, taken as a whole, reports: In patients who developed distant metastases, Shannon entropy measured after stereotactic body radiation therapy was lower, and baseline Shannon entropy was not associated with metastases. Patients with and without metastases reportedly differed in TRBV and TRBJ gene usage frequencies.

Starting from genomic DNA, TCR beta CDR3 was amplified through two-round multiplex PCR. Specific primers for each TRBV and TRBJ gene were what first-round PCR used. Using its own MiXCR run on the multiplex PCR reads, TCRdb lists one record per CDR3 protein. The repertoire holds about 51,000 distinct CDR3 sequences, with over 30% as singletons. The sample consisted of PBMCs, taken before or after stereotactic body radiation therapy (not recorded which). This sequence was found in a donor at least 50 years old with non-small cell lung cancer.

This CDR3 reads CASSDRNSPLHF. DNA for the CDR3: TGTGCCAGCAGTGACAGGAATTCACCCCTCCACTTT. The rearrangement uses TRBV6-1 and TRBJ1-6; D is ambiguous. The CDR3 totals 12 residues. The germline CDR1 and CDR2 sequences are MNHNS and SASEGT. V lost 3 bases and J 7 bases, leaving 4 bases between the germline ends.